One and the same sample provided the 7 T cell receptor beta chains below, sequenced in a study of shared clonotypes between healthy human individuals. Clones were read by immunoSEQ multiplex PCR, and TCRdb kept only the in-frame ones, dropping some. Of about 2 million clones in the sample, roughly 95% are singletons; the top ten hold roughly 1%. CD45RO negativity and positive selection for CCR7 defined naive CD8 cells, a population that excluded terminally differentiated effector memory CD45RA+ cells. Sequenced input: naive CD8+ T cells sorted from blood. Every receptor here comes from a man between 18 and 29 years old in good health.

V gene TRBV7-2 combines with J gene TRBJ2-7; possibly TRBD1 for D (6 bases). The CDR3 totals 14 residues. V dropped 2 bases and J dropped 5 bases, with 13 bases sitting between them. Germline CDR1 SGHTA, CDR2 FQGNSA. As DNA, the CDR3 is TGTGCCAGCAGCTTAATGGGGGCTCGTCACGAGCAGTACTTC. Translated, it gives CASSLMGARHEQYF.

The chain links TRBV5-1 to TRBJ1-2; the match to TRBD1 covers 11 bases. Germline V gene data show CDR1 as SGHRS and CDR2 as YFSETQ. The V segment lost 4 bases and the J segment 6 bases; nucleotides outside the gene matches: 8. The CDR3 covers 15 residues. This CDR3 reads CASSIGQGAFDGYTF. CDR3 in DNA: TGCGCCAGCAGCATCGGACAGGGGGCGTTTGATGGCTACACCTTC. Filled out from reference TRBV5-1 and TRBJ1-2, the complete variable domain reads KAGVTQTPRYLIKTRGQQVTLSCSPISGHRSVSWYQQTPGQGLQFLFEYFSETQRNKGNFPGRFSGRQFSNSRSEMNVSTLELGDSALYLCASSIGQGAFDGYTFGSGTRLTVV.

V gene TRBV4-1 combines with J gene TRBJ2-3; D is possibly TRBD1 (6 bases). Germline CDR1 MGHRA, CDR2 YSYEKL. Trimming stripped 5 bases from V and 6 bases from J, with 21 bases between. The CDR3 length is 16 residues. The CDR3, as DNA: TGCGCCAGCAGCTTATTGATCGCAGGGGCAGGGGATACGCAGTATTTT. This sequence encodes CASSLLIAGAGDTQYF.

As concerns this clone: Other DNA sequences in the sample encode the same CDR3. This chain connects TRBV6-1 to TRBJ2-7; weak D call: TRBD1 (6 bases). Trimming took 1 base from V and 1 from J, leaving 8 bases between them. The CDR3 runs 14 residues. CDR1 and CDR2 from the germline V gene are MNHNS and SASEGT. CDR3 DNA: TGTGCCAGCAGTGAAGTGGGGGCTTCCTACGAGCAGTACTTC. As protein: CASSEVGASYEQYF.

The chain carries TRBV9 and TRBJ2-7; either TRBD1 or TRBD2 may supply D (5 bases each). V was trimmed by 0 bases and J by 7 bases, leaving 14 bases between them. This CDR3 spans 14 amino acids. In germline, CDR1 is SGDLS, CDR2 YYNGEE. CDR3: CASSVGPGAREQYF. CDR3 nucleotides: TGTGCCAGCAGCGTAGGCCCCGGGGCGAGGGAGCAGTACTTC.

The chain recombines TRBV7-8 with TRBJ2-5; 11 bases are a match to TRBD2. The germline V gene has CDR1 SGHVS and CDR2 FQNEAQ. Trimming took 5 bases from V and 5 from J; bases not matched to a gene: 13. The CDR3 spans 17 residues. CDR3 DNA sequence: TGTGCCAGCAGCCCGGGGGCACTAGCGGGAGAGGCGGAGACCCAGTACTTC. Its protein is CASSPGALAGEAETQYF.

For the CDR3, the DNA is TGTGCCAGCAGTTTAGCTTTATTGGAGCAGTACTTC. Residues: CASSLALLEQYF. This chain joins TRBV28 and TRBJ2-7; D gene unclear. The CDR3 runs 12 residues. The V end was cut by 2 bases, the J end by 7 bases, with 9 bases between. Germline V gene data show CDR1 as MDHEN and CDR2 as SYDVKM.